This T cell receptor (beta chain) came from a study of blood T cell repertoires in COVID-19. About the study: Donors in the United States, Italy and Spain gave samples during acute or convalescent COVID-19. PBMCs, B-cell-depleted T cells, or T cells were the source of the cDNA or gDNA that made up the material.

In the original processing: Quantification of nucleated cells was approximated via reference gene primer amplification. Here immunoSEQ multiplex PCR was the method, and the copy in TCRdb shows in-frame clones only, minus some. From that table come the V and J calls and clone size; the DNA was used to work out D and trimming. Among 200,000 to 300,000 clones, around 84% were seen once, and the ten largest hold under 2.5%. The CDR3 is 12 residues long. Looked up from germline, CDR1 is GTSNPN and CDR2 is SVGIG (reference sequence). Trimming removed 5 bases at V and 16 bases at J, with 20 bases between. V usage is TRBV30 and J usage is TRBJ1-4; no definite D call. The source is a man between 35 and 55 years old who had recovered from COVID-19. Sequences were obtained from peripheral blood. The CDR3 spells CAWSLAPGIEFF. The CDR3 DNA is TGTGCCTGGTCCTTAGCCCCCGGGATCGAGTTTTTT.